The following is a T cell receptor beta chain sequence with its context. Antigen unknown. Compared with germline, one end of the junction differs, possibly owing to a read error. Assay: immunoSEQ multiplex PCR; the TCRdb copy retains only in-frame clones and omits some. Of fewer than 140,000 clones listed, 75% to 95% are singletons. This sample is drawn from a study of OX40 agonist ivuxolimab in advanced cancers. General study findings and limits: At doses 0.1 to 3.0 mg/kg, CD4+ and CD8+ clones expanded. CD8+ T cells averaged more expanded clones than CD4+.

Cycle 7 day 1, cycle 4 day 1, and baseline were the timepoints at which blood was sampled. This CDR3 region has 16 residues. Germline-derived CDR1 and CDR2 are SEHNR and FQNEAQ (reference sequence). The sample here was CD4+ or CD8+ T cells sorted from blood, taken in a trial of the OX40 agonist ivuxolimab. The receptor was isolated from an adult with an advanced solid tumor such as melanoma, head and neck, liver or kidney cancer. The V call is TRBV7-9, the J call TRBJ1-1; the D gene is possibly TRBD1 (5 bases). The CDR3 here is CASSLLDGRGNAEAFF. Here the CDR3 DNA reads TGTGCCAGCAGCTTATTGGACGGCCGGGGGAACGCTGAAGCTTTCTTT.